This T cell receptor (beta chain) was captured by sequencing in a study of Tregs in tolerant kidney transplant recipients. This clone was seen ten or more times. What it binds is unknown. CDR3 size: 17 residues. Germline CDR1 reads SGHTA; CDR2 reads FQGNSA. V trimming: 5 bases; J trimming: 0 bases; junction bases outside the gene matches: 8. TCRdb's table, derived via immunoSEQ multiplex PCR, lists solely in-frame clones and lacks some. This sample yields 95,000 to 120,000 clones, of which 90% are seen a single time; roughly 0.31% belongs to the top ten. Study results and caveats: Donor-specific Treg expansion exceeded global Treg expansion in tolerant patients, suggesting antigen drive.

Specimen: CD4+ T cells from blood, collected before the transplant. The TCR was taken from a human donor who received a combined kidney and bone marrow transplant. V and J are TRBV7-2 and TRBJ1-3, with 9 bases aligning to TRBD1. The CDR3 spells CASSPGGQGISGNTIYF. CDR3 nucleotide sequence: TGTGCCAGCAGCCCTGGTGGACAGGGGATCTCTGGAAACACCATATATTTT.